This is a list of T cell receptor beta chains from one sample in a study of identical twins. TCRdb passed the 5' RACE reads through MiXCR, listing each CDR3 protein once. The sample shows about 890,000 distinct CDR3 sequences, approximately 13% of them seen only once. In addition, the sample was reused for a study of yellow fever vaccine responses in identical twins.

Sequencing used PBMCs. These receptors were obtained from a woman aged 18-30 years in good health. The CDR3 runs from the conserved cysteine through the conserved F or W. The D gene is left open where the match is weak. Expanded clones get a size class; other rows say once, few or many, or leave the size out.

TRBV29-1	many	.	TRBJ2-3	TGCAGCGTTGGGGCCTCCCCGGATACGCAGTATTTT	CSVGASPDTQYF
TRBV12-3/TRBV12-4	.	TRBD2	TRBJ2-2	TGTGCCAGCAGTTTAGGTAGCGGGAGGTTCACCGGGGAGCTGTTTTTT	CASSLGSGRFTGELFF
TRBV7-9	.	TRBD2	TRBJ2-7	TGTGCCAGCAGCACCGGGACTAGCGAGCCCTACGAGCAGTACTTC	CASSTGTSEPYEQYF
TRBV20-1	few	.	TRBJ2-6	TGCAGTGCTTGGGGGTTACGGGACCACTCTGGGGCCAACGTCCTGACTTTC	CSAWGLRDHSGANVLTF
TRBV20-1	.	.	TRBJ2-1	TGCAGTGCTAGCGGGCCGTCCTCCTACAATGAGCAGTTCTTC	CSASGPSSYNEQFF
TRBV5-1	few	TRBD2	TRBJ2-3	TGCGCCAGCAGCACGGGAGGCTATACGCAGTATTTT	CASSTGGYTQYF
TRBV5-1	few	TRBD1	TRBJ1-6	TGCGCCAGCAGCTTCTGGACAGGGGCGGATTCACCCCTCCACTTT	CASSFWTGADSPLHF
TRBV3-1	.	.	TRBJ2-3	TGTGCCAGCAGCCGACGCGGGGCCGCGGATACGCAGTATTTT	CASSRRGAADTQYF
TRBV4-1	few	TRBD2	TRBJ2-1	TGCGCCAGCAGCCAAGCTTTGGTATCGGGACTAGCGATTAGCTCCTACAATGAGCAGTTCTTC	CASSQALVSGLAISSYNEQFF
TRBV27	.	.	TRBJ1-2	TGTGCCAGCAGCGACAGGCCTTCTAACTATGGCTACACCTTC	CASSDRPSNYGYTF
TRBV3-1	many	.	TRBJ1-1	TGTGCCAGCAGCCAAGACCAGGGGTACACTGAAGCTTTCTTT	CASSQDQGYTEAFF
TRBV27	.	.	TRBJ2-3	TGTGCCAGCAGGAATAGCAGGGTGACAGATACGCAGTATTTT	CASRNSRVTDTQYF
TRBV7-2	.	.	TRBJ1-5	TGTGCCAGCAGCTTAGCTGGGGCCGGCAATCAGCCCCAGCATTTT	CASSLAGAGNQPQHF
TRBV10-2	.	TRBD1	TRBJ2-1	TGCGCCAGCAGTGGTTCGGGACAGATAAACAATGAGCAGTTCTTC	CASSGSGQINNEQFF
TRBV9	many	TRBD1	TRBJ1-2	TGTGCCAGCAGCACCCGGACAGGGGCTAACTATGGCTACACCTTC	CASSTRTGANYGYTF
TRBV25-1	few	.	TRBJ2-7	TGTGCCAGCAGTGTGTTTCTGTTGGACGAGCAGTACTTC	CASSVFLLDEQYF
TRBV15	.	TRBD2	TRBJ2-5	TGTGCCACCAGCAGAGGAGCGGGAGTGGGGGAGACCCAGTACTTC	CATSRGAGVGETQYF
TRBV29-1	many	.	TRBJ1-1	TGCAGCGCTATAGGGCGGGCGAACACTGAAGCTTTCTTT	CSAIGRANTEAFF
TRBV10-3	few	.	TRBJ2-1	TGTGCCATCAGGGAGGGACAGCTCAATGAGCAGTTCTTC	CAIREGQLNEQFF
TRBV6-5	many	.	TRBJ2-1	TGTGCCAGCAGTTTTGGTGGGCGCCCCTCCTACAATGAGCAGTTCTTC	CASSFGGRPSYNEQFF
TRBV20-1	few	TRBD2	TRBJ2-1	TGCAGTGCTAGACGATTAGCGGGAGGCCCCTACAATGAGCAGTTCTTC	CSARRLAGGPYNEQFF
TRBV2	once	.	TRBJ1-2	TGTGCCAGCACCCAGGAGGGGCAGGACTATGGCTACACCTTC	CASTQEGQDYGYTF
TRBV4-1	.	TRBD2	TRBJ2-3	TGCGCCAGCAGCCAAGGGTTAGCGGGAGGACCAAATACTAGCACAGATACGCAGTATTTT	CASSQGLAGGPNTSTDTQYF
TRBV6-2/TRBV6-3	few	.	TRBJ2-1	TGTGCCAGCAGTTACTCTCGGGGATCCTACAATGAGCAGTTCTTC	CASSYSRGSYNEQFF
TRBV6-5	few	.	TRBJ2-5	TGTGCCAGCAGTTACTCTGGACCCAAAGAGACCCAGTACTTC	CASSYSGPKETQYF
TRBV15	few	.	TRBJ2-1	TGTGCCACCAGCAGAGATACGGGACTCTACAATGAGCAGTTCTTC	CATSRDTGLYNEQFF
TRBV20-1	few	.	TRBJ2-7	TGCAGTGCTAAGAGATTCTACGAGCAGTACTTC	CSAKRFYEQYF
TRBV3-1	.	.	TRBJ2-7	TGTGCCAGCAGCCAGAGCGGGTCTAGCTCCTACGAGCAGTACTTC	CASSQSGSSSYEQYF
TRBV12-5	few	TRBD1	TRBJ2-2	TGTGCTAGTGGTCTCAGACAGGGGGGATGGATCGGGGAGCTGTTTTTT	CASGLRQGGWIGELFF
TRBV12-3/TRBV12-4	.	TRBD2	TRBJ2-3	TGTGCCAGCAGACCCCTGGGACTAGCGGCAGTCACAGATACGCAGTATTTT	CASRPLGLAAVTDTQYF
TRBV12-3/TRBV12-4	few	TRBD1	TRBJ2-4	TGTGCCAGCAGCGGAAGGGGGACAGTCGCCAAAAACATTCAGTACTTC	CASSGRGTVAKNIQYF
TRBV2	.	TRBD2	TRBJ2-1	TGTGCCAGCAGTGAATCGGGACTAGCGGAGCAGTTCTTC	CASSESGLAEQFF
TRBV4-1	few	TRBD1	TRBJ1-2	TGCGCCAGCAGCCAAAACGCCAGGGGGCAATATGGCTACACCTTC	CASSQNARGQYGYTF
TRBV27	few	.	TRBJ2-3	TGTGCCAGCAGTATGGGCGGAATACACACAGATACGCAGTATTTT	CASSMGGIHTDTQYF
TRBV20-1	few	.	TRBJ2-1	TGCAGTGCTAGAGGGTGGTCCTACAATGAGCAGTTCTTC	CSARGWSYNEQFF
TRBV24-1	many	TRBD1	TRBJ2-5	TGTGCCACTTCGGGACAGCCCCAAGAGACCCAGTACTTC	CATSGQPQETQYF
TRBV18	.	TRBD1	TRBJ2-7	TGTGCCAGCTCACCATGGGGACAGGGCTACGAGCAGTACTTC	CASSPWGQGYEQYF
TRBV3-1	many	.	TRBJ2-2	TGTGCCAGCAGCCACAGGGGATCCGGGGAGCTGTTTTTT	CASSHRGSGELFF
TRBV10-3	few	TRBD2	TRBJ2-3	TGTGCCATCAGCCAGACGACTAGCTCCACAGATACGCAGTATTTT	CAISQTTSSTDTQYF
TRBV7-3	few	.	TRBJ1-1	TGTGCCAGCAGGAGGCAGCCCAAGGACACTGAAGCTTTCTTT	CASRRQPKDTEAFF
TRBV20-1	.	TRBD2	TRBJ2-7	TGCAGTGCTAGGCCGACTAGCGAGGTCTACGAGCAGTACTTC	CSARPTSEVYEQYF
TRBV12-3/TRBV12-4	many	.	TRBJ2-7	TGTGCCAGCAGTTCCAACAGTATATCCTACGAGCAGTACTTC	CASSSNSISYEQYF
TRBV7-9	few	.	TRBJ2-7	TGTGCCAGCAGCTTTGGTAGGGACGAGCAGTACTTC	CASSFGRDEQYF
TRBV7-3	few	TRBD2	TRBJ2-1	TGTGCCAGCAGCTCCCGTGCTAGCGGTTACAATGAGCAGTTCTTC	CASSSRASGYNEQFF
TRBV29-1	many	TRBD2	TRBJ2-1	TGCAGCGTGCGGGGGGGCTACAATGAGCAGTTCTTC	CSVRGGYNEQFF
TRBV28	few	.	TRBJ2-3	TGTGCCAGCAGTTTAAGGGGTTTCACAGATACGCAGTATTTT	CASSLRGFTDTQYF
TRBV7-8	.	.	TRBJ2-3	TGTGCCAGCAGCTTGGCTAGCAGCATATACACAGATACGCAGTATTTT	CASSLASSIYTDTQYF
TRBV12-3/TRBV12-4	.	.	TRBJ2-3	TGTGCCAGCATCCCTGGGAACACAGATACGCAGTATTTT	CASIPGNTDTQYF
TRBV5-6	.	.	TRBJ2-2	TGTGCCAGCAGCCTGTATGGGACAACTGCCGGGGAGCTGTTTTTT	CASSLYGTTAGELFF
TRBV9	.	TRBD1	TRBJ2-1	TGTGCCAGCAGGGGGCCGGGACAGGAACTCAATGAGCAGTTCTTC	CASRGPGQELNEQFF
TRBV2	few	.	TRBJ1-5	TGTGCCAGCAGTGGAGATAGCAATCAGACCCAGCATTTT	CASSGDSNQTQHF
TRBV28	.	.	TRBJ2-5	TGTGCCAGCAATGACCTTGAGACCCAGTACTTC	CASNDLETQYF
TRBV5-1	few	TRBD1	TRBJ2-1	TGCGCCAGCTCACTGGGGGGATTAGGACAGGGAAGGAATGAGCAGTTCTTC	CASSLGGLGQGRNEQFF
TRBV29-1	few	.	TRBJ2-5	TGCAGCGTTGAAGATCAGGGTTATAGAGAGACCCAGTACTTC	CSVEDQGYRETQYF
TRBV4-2	once	.	TRBJ1-2	TGTGCCAGCAGCCAAGCAGTTGGGTATGGCTACACCTTC	CASSQAVGYGYTF
TRBV28	.	TRBD1	TRBJ1-6	TGTGCCAGCAGGGGGAGGAAGGACAGGGTACAGACACCCCTCCACTTT	CASRGRKDRVQTPLHF